What follows is one T cell receptor beta chain and its context. Antigen unknown. Before the COVID-19 pandemic, during about 2011-2019, CD4+ T cells were taken from unexposed donors. The cells were cultured for roughly 11 days before CD4+ T cells were isolated. On days 3 and 7, cultures got half fresh IL-2 medium. Trimming cost V 5 bases and J 0 bases, with 9 bases left between them. This CDR3 comprises 14 residues. CDR1 KGHDR and CDR2 SFDVKD come from the germline V gene. This record comes from a study of CD4 T cells in relation to SARS-CoV-2 and coronaviruses. Study details: After 10 days of antigen culture, PBMC TCR beta CDR3s were sequenced.

Study conclusions and caveats: Approximately 65% of donors had memory CD4+ clonotypes crossrecognizing SARS-CoV-2 and common cold coronavirus spike.

This table comes from immunoSEQ multiplex PCR, and its TCRdb copy is limited to in-frame clones, with some not included. The table lists 15,000 to 20,000 clones, about 70% of them singletons. This receptor was taken from a human donor in good health. The specimen was CD4+ T cells from PBMCs, cultured in vitro. The rearrangement joins TRBV24-1 to TRBJ2-5; perhaps TRBD2 as D (5 bases). The CDR3 spells CATSGLADQETQYF. The CDR3 DNA sequence: TGTGCCACCAGTGGGCTAGCTGACCAAGAGACCCAGTACTTC.